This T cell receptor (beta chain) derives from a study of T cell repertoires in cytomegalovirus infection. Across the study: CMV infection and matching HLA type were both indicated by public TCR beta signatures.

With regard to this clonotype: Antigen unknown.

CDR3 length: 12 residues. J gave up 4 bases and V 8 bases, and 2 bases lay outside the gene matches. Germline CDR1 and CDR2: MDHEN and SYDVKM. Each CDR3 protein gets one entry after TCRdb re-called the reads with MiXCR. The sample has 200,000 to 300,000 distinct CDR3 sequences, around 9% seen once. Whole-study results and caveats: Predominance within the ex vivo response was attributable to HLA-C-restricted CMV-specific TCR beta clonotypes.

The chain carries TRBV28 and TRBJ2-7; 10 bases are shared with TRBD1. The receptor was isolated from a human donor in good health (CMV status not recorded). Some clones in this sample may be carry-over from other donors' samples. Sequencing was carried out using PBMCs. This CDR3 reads CASGQGVYEQYF. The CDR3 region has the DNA TGTGCCAGCGGACAGGGGGTTTACGAGCAGTACTTC.